These T cell receptor beta chains were read from a single sample in a study of cytomegalovirus exposure and HLA in healthy donors. The table came from immunoSEQ multiplex PCR; TCRdb's copy has only in-frame clones and leaves some out. The sample lists about 150,000 clones, around 76% occurring once. Material for sequencing was PBMCs. The receptor source for this set is a man aged 35 to 55 in good health and CMV-seronegative. The CDR3 runs from the conserved cysteine through the conserved F or W. Fields, in order: CDR3 DNA, CDR3 protein, clone size, J gene, V gene, D gene. The D gene is left open where the match is weak. Some rows have no size entry. The others give once, few or many, or a class for an expanded clone.

cdr3_nt: TGTGCCTGGAGTGCTCCTGGGGCCAACGTCCTGACTTTC; cdr3_aa: CAWSAPGANVLTF; clone_size: .; j_call: TRBJ2-6; v_call: TRBV30; d_call: .
cdr3_nt: TGCAGCGTCCCCCTGCAGGGAGGGAACACTGAAGCTTTCTTT; cdr3_aa: CSVPLQGGNTEAFF; clone_size: .; j_call: TRBJ1-1; v_call: TRBV29-1; d_call: .
cdr3_nt: TGCGCCAGCAGCTTGAACGGAGCCTACAATCAGCCCCAGCATTTT; cdr3_aa: CASSLNGAYNQPQHF; clone_size: .; j_call: TRBJ1-5; v_call: TRBV5-1; d_call: .
cdr3_nt: TGTGCCAGCACCCCCGGGGACAGGAAAGGGACCCAGTACTTC; cdr3_aa: CASTPGDRKGTQYF; clone_size: few; j_call: TRBJ2-5; v_call: TRBV6-5; d_call: TRBD1
cdr3_nt: TGTGCCAGCCATGTAGACAGGAGCGAGACCCAGTACTTC; cdr3_aa: CASHVDRSETQYF; clone_size: .; j_call: TRBJ2-5; v_call: TRBV6-1; d_call: .
cdr3_nt: TGTTCCAGCAGCTTAGGTCAGGGGGACAATCAGCCCCAGCATTTT; cdr3_aa: CSSSLGQGDNQPQHF; clone_size: .; j_call: TRBJ1-5; v_call: TRBV7-9; d_call: TRBD1
cdr3_nt: TGTTCCAGCAGCCCAAAGCGGGAGAAAGCCGGGGAGCTGTTTTTT; cdr3_aa: CSSSPKREKAGELFF; clone_size: .; j_call: TRBJ2-2; v_call: TRBV7-9; d_call: TRBD2
cdr3_nt: TGTGCCTGGCTGGGACAGGCCAACCCTGAAGCTTTCTTT; cdr3_aa: CAWLGQANPEAFF; clone_size: .; j_call: TRBJ1-1; v_call: TRBV30; d_call: TRBD1
cdr3_nt: TGTGCCAGCAGCCCAGGACTAGCGGGAGGGCCTTGGGGTACAGATACGCAGTATTTT; cdr3_aa: CASSPGLAGGPWGTDTQYF; clone_size: .; j_call: TRBJ2-3; v_call: TRBV7-9; d_call: TRBD2
cdr3_nt: TGTGCCAGCAGTGAGAACAGGGCTAACACTGAAGCTTTCTTT; cdr3_aa: CASSENRANTEAFF; clone_size: .; j_call: TRBJ1-1; v_call: TRBV6-1; d_call: .
cdr3_nt: TGTGCCACCGGACAGGCGGGCTATGGCTACACCTTC; cdr3_aa: CATGQAGYGYTF; clone_size: once; j_call: TRBJ1-2; v_call: TRBV15; d_call: TRBD1
cdr3_nt: TGTGCCAGCAGCGCCGGGACAGGGGGCTACGAGCAGTACTTC; cdr3_aa: CASSAGTGGYEQYF; clone_size: .; j_call: TRBJ2-7; v_call: TRBV9; d_call: TRBD1